A selection of T cell receptor beta chains follows, all from one sample in a study of cytotoxic CD8 clonotypes in ibrutinib-treated CLL. The assay was immunoSEQ multiplex PCR, and TCRdb's table has in-frame clones only and misses some. The sample carries 75,000 to 80,000 clones, approximately 87% recorded once. The specimen comprised PBMCs, sampled after 24 months of ibrutinib treatment. Receptors originate from a human donor with chronic lymphocytic leukemia. Both conserved end residues are part of each CDR3. Each record gives: clone size, V gene, J gene, D gene, CDR3 DNA, CDR3 protein. The D gene is left open where the match is weak. Size is omitted from some rows. Given values are once, few, many or a class for expanded clones.

.	TRBV5-5	TRBJ2-3	TRBD2	TGTGCCAGCAGCTTGGAGGTTAGCGGGAGATTTACGCAGTATTTT	CASSLEVSGRFTQYF
.	TRBV4-2	TRBJ2-5	.	TGTGCCAGCAGCCAAGAAGGGTGGCGTTCGGGAGTGGAGACCCAGTACTTC	CASSQEGWRSGVETQYF
.	TRBV7-2	TRBJ2-7	.	TGTGCCAGCAGCTTAGTTGACAACACCTACGAGCAGTACTTC	CASSLVDNTYEQYF
.	TRBV29-1	TRBJ2-6	.	TGCAGCGTACGACAGTATACCTCTTATGGGGCCAACGTCCTGACTTTC	CSVRQYTSYGANVLTF
few	TRBV18	TRBJ2-1	.	TGTGCCAGCTCATCAAACGGGGCAGGGCAGACCGATGAGCAGTTCTTC	CASSSNGAGQTDEQFF
many	TRBV6-1	TRBJ2-5	.	TGTGCCAGCAGTACCCTTGGAGGGGAGACCCAGTACTTC	CASSTLGGETQYF
.	TRBV7-3	TRBJ1-2	TRBD1	TGTGCCAGCAACCGGGACAGGGGGCCGAACTATGGCTACACCTTC	CASNRDRGPNYGYTF
.	TRBV6-4	TRBJ2-1	TRBD2	TGTGCCAGCAGTGACGGCCCGGGAGGAGCCAATGAGCAGTTCTTC	CASSDGPGGANEQFF
.	TRBV5-6	TRBJ2-7	.	TGTGCCAGCAGCTTGGCCGGGACCCAGCCCTATGGTGAGCAGTACTTC	CASSLAGTQPYGEQYF
.	TRBV6-6	TRBJ1-1	TRBD1	TGTGCCAGCAGTTTCAAGGACAGGTTGACTGAAGCTTTCTTT	CASSFKDRLTEAFF
once	TRBV27	TRBJ2-1	TRBD1	TGTGCCAGCAGTCCGGACAGGGTGGATGAGCAGTTCTTC	CASSPDRVDEQFF
.	TRBV5-4	TRBJ1-5	TRBD1	TGTGCCAGCAGCTTTCCGGGACAGGGGATCCAGCCCCAGCATTTT	CASSFPGQGIQPQHF
.	TRBV5-1	TRBJ2-7	.	TGCGCCAGCAGCTTGGATGGAGCCTACGAGCAGTACTTC	CASSLDGAYEQYF
.	TRBV11-3	TRBJ2-3	TRBD2	TGTGCCAGCAGCTTAGGGGCTAGCGGGAGTATCACAGATACGCAGTATTTT	CASSLGASGSITDTQYF
.	TRBV5-1	TRBJ2-5	TRBD1	TGCGCCAGCAGCTTGAGGGACAGCCAAGAGACCCAGTACTTC	CASSLRDSQETQYF
.	TRBV2	TRBJ2-5	TRBD2	TGTGCCAGCAGTCCTGCATCCGGGACTAGCGTGGTGGAGACCCAGTACTTC	CASSPASGTSVVETQYF
.	TRBV9	TRBJ2-4	.	TGTGCCAGCAGCCCCCATACGGGGGCCAAAAACATTCAGTACTTC	CASSPHTGAKNIQYF
.	TRBV30	TRBJ2-1	TRBD2	TGTGCCTGGAGTCCCCCGGGGCTAGCGGACAATGAGCAGTTCTTC	CAWSPPGLADNEQFF
.	TRBV5-1	TRBJ2-5	TRBD1	TGCGCCAGCAGCCCCGTTGGACAGGGGCCCCGGGAGACCCAGTACTTC	CASSPVGQGPRETQYF
few	TRBV5-1	TRBJ1-4	TRBD1	TGCGCCAGCAGCCTGGACAGGGGTGATGAAAAACTGTTTTTT	CASSLDRGDEKLFF
.	TRBV7-9	TRBJ2-1	.	TGTGCCAGCAGCTTATTTGAGGGTTCGAGGAAGAATGAGCAGTTCTTC	CASSLFEGSRKNEQFF
.	TRBV28	TRBJ1-5	.	TGTGCCAGCAGTTTCAGCTTGGGACAAAGCCAGCCCCAGCATTTT	CASSFSLGQSQPQHF
.	TRBV7-6	TRBJ2-2	.	TGTGCCAGCAGCTTATATAACACCGGGGAGCTGTTTTTT	CASSLYNTGELFF
.	TRBV2	TRBJ1-2	.	TGTGCCAGCAGTCCAACCCCCGGGAGCCACTATGGCTACACCTTC	CASSPTPGSHYGYTF
.	TRBV7-2	TRBJ1-1	TRBD1	TGTGCCAGCAGCTACGGGACAGGGATTTTGAACACTGAAGCTTTCTTT	CASSYGTGILNTEAFF
.	TRBV5-1	TRBJ2-7	TRBD1	TGCGCCAGCAGCGGAACACAGGGGGCCCAAGGCGAGCAGTACTTC	CASSGTQGAQGEQYF
few	TRBV9	TRBJ2-5	TRBD1	TGTGCCAGCAGCGCCATGACAGGGAGCGGCGAGACCCAGTACTTC	CASSAMTGSGETQYF
.	TRBV2	TRBJ1-1	.	TGTGCCAGCGGACAACCCCGAGGGGGGAACACTGAAGCTTTCTTT	CASGQPRGGNTEAFF
few	TRBV7-2	TRBJ2-5	.	TGTGCCAGCAGCTTAGGGCTAGCGCCCCAAGAGACCCAGTACTTC	CASSLGLAPQETQYF
.	TRBV20-1	TRBJ2-7	.	TGCAGTGCAGCTGGACGGGACTTC	CSAAGRDF
once	TRBV4-1	TRBJ2-7	.	TGCGCCAGCAGTTATCGACTGACTACCTACGAGCAGTACTTC	CASSYRLTTYEQYF
once	TRBV28	TRBJ2-3	.	TGTGCCAGCAGCTCCCCTCGCTACACAGATACGCAGTATTTT	CASSSPRYTDTQYF
.	TRBV6-5	TRBJ2-7	TRBD1	TGTGCCAGCAGTCCGGACAGGAGCTCCTACGAGCAGTACTTC	CASSPDRSSYEQYF
.	TRBV2	TRBJ1-4	.	TGTGCCAGCAGTGAAAGGAGGCTGAGGTTTGAAAAACTGTTTTTT	CASSERRLRFEKLFF
.	TRBV30	TRBJ1-4	.	TGTGCCTGGAGAGATAGGGGGGCAACTAATGAAAAACTGTTTTTT	CAWRDRGATNEKLFF
.	TRBV4-1	TRBJ2-4	.	TGCGCCAGCAGCCAAGATTGGGGGAGTGACATTCAGTACTTC	CASSQDWGSDIQYF
.	TRBV7-9	TRBJ2-1	.	TGTGCCAGCAGCTTAGATTTTGGATCCAATGAGCAGTTCTTC	CASSLDFGSNEQFF
.	TRBV7-9	TRBJ2-3	.	TGTGCCAGCAGCTTTGACGGTACAGATACGCAGTATTTT	CASSFDGTDTQYF
.	TRBV18	TRBJ2-7	TRBD1	TGTGCCAGCTCACCAGTTCCGGGGCAGGGGGCTTACGAGCAGTACTTC	CASSPVPGQGAYEQYF